The present entry profiles one TCR beta chain with its context. The antigen is not known. Some clones are missing from TCRdb's copy, which holds only in-frame ones; the method was immunoSEQ multiplex PCR. Of under 55,000 clones listed, more than 85% are singletons. The sample comes from a study of a mutant IDH1 vaccine in newly diagnosed glioma. Germline V gene sequence: CDR1 SGHTA, CDR2 FQGTGA. V was clipped by 3 bases and J by 6 bases, with 15 bases between them. The CDR3 length is 15 residues. Time point in this sample: week 11, during vaccination. What each vaccine dose contained was 300 ug of mutant IDH1 20-mer peptide, accompanied by topical imiquimod.

V usage is TRBV7-3 and J usage is TRBJ2-1; the D is unclear. The sequence was collected from a man aged 50 to 60 with glioma. Here the sequenced sample was PBMCs, taken from a glioma patient whose treatment included an IDH1 peptide vaccine. Written as DNA, the CDR3 is TGTGCCAGCAGCTTGGACCACCGACCCGGCAATGAGCAGTTCTTC. Protein: CASSLDHRPGNEQFF.